The rows below give T cell receptor beta chains drawn from one sample of a study of blood T cell repertoires in COVID-19. This table comes from immunoSEQ multiplex PCR, and its TCRdb copy is limited to in-frame clones, with some not included. The profile shows tens of thousands of clones, 70% to 90% of them singletons. The sequencing input was peripheral blood. The receptors stem from a man between 65 and 79 years old with acute or convalescent COVID-19. CDR3s include the opening cysteine and the closing phenylalanine or tryptophan. The D gene is left open where the match is weak. Clone size is stated in some rows and not others, as once, few, many or a class when expanded.

d_gene: TRBD1
v_gene: TRBV7-9
j_gene: TRBJ1-4
abundance: -
CDR3nt: TGTGCCAGCAGCCCCTGGACAGGGGAAGGAAAACTGTTTTTT
CDR3aa: CASSPWTGEGKLFF

d_gene: -
v_gene: TRBV19
j_gene: TRBJ1-3
abundance: -
CDR3nt: TGTGCCAGTAGTATCGGGGGTTACTCTGGAAACACCATATATTTT
CDR3aa: CASSIGGYSGNTIYF

d_gene: -
v_gene: TRBV19
j_gene: TRBJ2-6
abundance: -
CDR3nt: TGTGCCAGTAGTATGGACGGACTATCTGGGGCCAACGTCCTGACTTTC
CDR3aa: CASSMDGLSGANVLTF

d_gene: -
v_gene: TRBV4-1
j_gene: TRBJ2-1
abundance: -
CDR3nt: TGCGCCAGCAGCCAAGAGCGTAGCGAGCAGTTCTTC
CDR3aa: CASSQERSEQFF

d_gene: TRBD1
v_gene: TRBV6-5
j_gene: TRBJ1-1
abundance: -
CDR3nt: TGTGCCAGCAGTTACACAGGGGGCTGGACTGAAGCTTTCTTT
CDR3aa: CASSYTGGWTEAFF

d_gene: TRBD1
v_gene: TRBV7-9
j_gene: TRBJ2-7
abundance: -
CDR3nt: TGTGCCAGCAGCTCCCGGGACAGGTCCTACGAGCAGTACTTC
CDR3aa: CASSSRDRSYEQYF

d_gene: -
v_gene: TRBV10-3
j_gene: TRBJ1-1
abundance: -
CDR3nt: TGTGCCATCACCCCCACAGGGATGAACACTGAAGCTTTCTTT
CDR3aa: CAITPTGMNTEAFF

d_gene: -
v_gene: TRBV18
j_gene: TRBJ1-2
abundance: few
CDR3nt: TGTGCCAGCTCACCACTGTACCAGGGCAACTATGGCTACACCTTC
CDR3aa: CASSPLYQGNYGYTF

d_gene: -
v_gene: TRBV19
j_gene: TRBJ1-5
abundance: -
CDR3nt: TGTGCCAGTAGTATAGGCAGGGGTGGTGGGCCCCAGCATTTT
CDR3aa: CASSIGRGGGPQHF

d_gene: TRBD2
v_gene: TRBV14
j_gene: TRBJ2-2
abundance: -
CDR3nt: TGTGCCAGCAGCCGCTCTTCCGGGACTAGTACCGGGGAGCTGTTTTTT
CDR3aa: CASSRSSGTSTGELFF

d_gene: -
v_gene: TRBV5-1
j_gene: TRBJ1-6
abundance: -
CDR3nt: TGCGCCAGCAGCTTGGCCGGGCAGGGTCGGTCACCCCTCCACTTT
CDR3aa: CASSLAGQGRSPLHF

d_gene: -
v_gene: TRBV6-5
j_gene: TRBJ1-2
abundance: once
CDR3nt: TGTGCCAGCAGCGGGAGAGGGTTGTATGGCTACACCTTC
CDR3aa: CASSGRGLYGYTF

d_gene: -
v_gene: TRBV5-8
j_gene: TRBJ1-1
abundance: -
CDR3nt: TGTGCCAGCAGCTTGGCCCCAGGCCCTTACGACGCTTTCTTT
CDR3aa: CASSLAPGPYDAFF

d_gene: TRBD2
v_gene: TRBV5-4
j_gene: TRBJ2-5
abundance: once
CDR3nt: TGTGCCAGCAGCTTGGTCCGGGAGGGTGAGACCCAGTACTTC
CDR3aa: CASSLVREGETQYF

d_gene: -
v_gene: TRBV3-1/TRBV3-2
j_gene: TRBJ1-3
abundance: -
CDR3nt: TGTGCCAGCAGCCAGAGGCTGAGCTCTGGAAACACCATATATTTT
CDR3aa: CASSQRLSSGNTIYF

d_gene: -
v_gene: TRBV2
j_gene: TRBJ2-1
abundance: -
CDR3nt: TGTGCCAGCAGACAATCAACCCAGCGGGCCATCTACAATGAGCAGTTCTTC
CDR3aa: CASRQSTQRAIYNEQFF

d_gene: TRBD1
v_gene: TRBV5-8
j_gene: TRBJ2-3
abundance: few
CDR3nt: TGTGCCAGCAGCGGGCGGGGACAGGGGATAGATACGCAGTATTTT
CDR3aa: CASSGRGQGIDTQYF

d_gene: TRBD1
v_gene: TRBV5-1
j_gene: TRBJ1-2
abundance: -
CDR3nt: TGCGCCAGCAGCTTGGGACAGGGTAGGAATAATGGCTACACCTTC
CDR3aa: CASSLGQGRNNGYTF

d_gene: -
v_gene: TRBV11-2
j_gene: TRBJ1-1
abundance: -
CDR3nt: TGTGCCAGCAGCCCCAGGGTCCTGGGAGCTTTCTTT
CDR3aa: CASSPRVLGAFF

d_gene: TRBD2
v_gene: TRBV7-8
j_gene: TRBJ2-7
abundance: -
CDR3nt: TGTGCCAGCAGCTTATTAGGGCGGGGGGTCTCCTACGAGCAGTACTTC
CDR3aa: CASSLLGRGVSYEQYF

d_gene: -
v_gene: TRBV6-6
j_gene: TRBJ2-7
abundance: -
CDR3nt: TGTGCCAGCAGTTACTCTAACTACGAGCAGTACTTC
CDR3aa: CASSYSNYEQYF

d_gene: TRBD1
v_gene: TRBV29-1
j_gene: TRBJ2-7
abundance: once
CDR3nt: TGCAGCGTTGAGCGGCAGGGGGCGGCCGAGCAGTACTTC
CDR3aa: CSVERQGAAEQYF

d_gene: TRBD1
v_gene: TRBV6-2/TRBV6-3
j_gene: TRBJ2-7
abundance: once
CDR3nt: TGTGCCAGCAGTTACCCTCCGGGACAGGGGGAAGGGCAGTACTTC
CDR3aa: CASSYPPGQGEGQYF

d_gene: -
v_gene: TRBV5-6
j_gene: TRBJ1-4
abundance: -
CDR3nt: TGTGCCAGCAGCTTGATTAGTTGGGGCCGTTCGAATGAAAAACTGTTTTTT
CDR3aa: CASSLISWGRSNEKLFF

d_gene: -
v_gene: TRBV6-5
j_gene: TRBJ2-7
abundance: -
CDR3nt: TGTGCCAGCAGAGGCATGTGGGGAGCCTACGAGCAGTACTTC
CDR3aa: CASRGMWGAYEQYF

d_gene: -
v_gene: TRBV14
j_gene: TRBJ1-6
abundance: -
CDR3nt: TGTGCCAGCAGCCCCCGGGGGGCCCCTAATTCACCCCTCCACTTT
CDR3aa: CASSPRGAPNSPLHF

d_gene: -
v_gene: TRBV12-5
j_gene: TRBJ2-3
abundance: -
CDR3nt: TGTGCTAGTGGCCCGATAGGGGCAGATACGCAGTATTTT
CDR3aa: CASGPIGADTQYF

d_gene: -
v_gene: TRBV5-1
j_gene: TRBJ2-2
abundance: many
CDR3nt: TGCGCCAGCAGCCCAGGGGCCATAAGCGGTGGGGAGCTGTTTTTT
CDR3aa: CASSPGAISGGELFF

d_gene: -
v_gene: TRBV4-1
j_gene: TRBJ1-4
abundance: once
CDR3nt: TGCGCCAGCAGCCAAGATAGGGGGAAAACTAATGAAAAACTGTTTTTT
CDR3aa: CASSQDRGKTNEKLFF

d_gene: -
v_gene: TRBV5-4
j_gene: TRBJ2-1
abundance: -
CDR3nt: TGTGCCAGCAGCTCGGGGGTCATTAGCTCCTACAATGAGCAGTTCTTC
CDR3aa: CASSSGVISSYNEQFF

d_gene: TRBD1
v_gene: TRBV9
j_gene: TRBJ1-2
abundance: -
CDR3nt: TGTGCCAGCAGCGTAGAGGCAGGGGGCAGCTATGGCTACACCTTC
CDR3aa: CASSVEAGGSYGYTF

d_gene: TRBD2
v_gene: TRBV5-1
j_gene: TRBJ2-7
abundance: -
CDR3nt: TGCGCCAGCAGCTCCGGGACTAGCGGTACGAGCTCCTACGAGCAGTACTTC
CDR3aa: CASSSGTSGTSSYEQYF

d_gene: TRBD1
v_gene: TRBV5-1
j_gene: TRBJ1-1
abundance: -
CDR3nt: TGCGCCAGCACCCCGGGACAGGGGAGCACTGAAGCTTTCTTT
CDR3aa: CASTPGQGSTEAFF

d_gene: -
v_gene: TRBV28
j_gene: TRBJ2-7
abundance: -
CDR3nt: TGTGCCAGCAGTTTAGCGGGTGACTCCTACGAGCAGTACTTC
CDR3aa: CASSLAGDSYEQYF

d_gene: TRBD1
v_gene: TRBV9
j_gene: TRBJ1-6
abundance: once
CDR3nt: TGTGCCAGCAGCGTACGGGCGGGACAGACGAATTCACCCCTCCACTTT
CDR3aa: CASSVRAGQTNSPLHF

d_gene: TRBD2
v_gene: TRBV29-1
j_gene: TRBJ2-3
abundance: -
CDR3nt: TGCAGCGTTGACGGACTAGCGGGGGGGGATAGCACAGATACGCAGTATTTT
CDR3aa: CSVDGLAGGDSTDTQYF

d_gene: -
v_gene: TRBV7-3
j_gene: TRBJ2-1
abundance: -
CDR3nt: TGTGCCAGCAGCTTTGGCGGCTCCTACAATGAGCAGTTCTTC
CDR3aa: CASSFGGSYNEQFF

d_gene: TRBD2
v_gene: TRBV28
j_gene: TRBJ2-1
abundance: -
CDR3nt: TGTGCCAGCAGTGCTGAGGGACTAGCGGACTACAATGAGCAGTTCTTC
CDR3aa: CASSAEGLADYNEQFF

d_gene: TRBD1
v_gene: TRBV5-1
j_gene: TRBJ1-2
abundance: -
CDR3nt: TGCGCCAGCAGCCCCGGGGACAGGGCCTATGGCTACACCTTC
CDR3aa: CASSPGDRAYGYTF

d_gene: TRBD1
v_gene: TRBV6-8
j_gene: TRBJ2-7
abundance: few
CDR3nt: TGTGCCAGAACGGACAGGGGGCCCTACGAGCAGTACTTC
CDR3aa: CARTDRGPYEQYF

d_gene: TRBD1
v_gene: TRBV3-1/TRBV3-2
j_gene: TRBJ2-6
abundance: -
CDR3nt: TGTGCCAGCAGCCAAGGGCTTACAGGGGCTGGGGCCAACGTCCTGACTTTC
CDR3aa: CASSQGLTGAGANVLTF

d_gene: -
v_gene: TRBV29-1
j_gene: TRBJ1-2
abundance: -
CDR3nt: TGCAGCGTTGAAGGTGAGGACAGCGCTAACTATGGCTACACCTTC
CDR3aa: CSVEGEDSANYGYTF

d_gene: -
v_gene: TRBV6-5
j_gene: TRBJ2-7
abundance: -
CDR3nt: TGTGCCAGCACGCCTGGGGGCAGGTACGAGCAGTACTTC
CDR3aa: CASTPGGRYEQYF

d_gene: -
v_gene: TRBV11-2
j_gene: TRBJ2-5
abundance: -
CDR3nt: TGTGCCAGCAGCCCTATCTCGGAGGAGACCCAGTACTTC
CDR3aa: CASSPISEETQYF

d_gene: TRBD1
v_gene: TRBV18
j_gene: TRBJ1-1
abundance: -
CDR3nt: TGTGCCAGCTCTGCCGGGACAGGGGATATTGGTGAAGCTTTCTTT
CDR3aa: CASSAGTGDIGEAFF

d_gene: -
v_gene: TRBV28
j_gene: TRBJ2-2
abundance: -
CDR3nt: TGTGCCAGCAGTCTCGGGGGTAACACCGGGGAGCTGTTTTTT
CDR3aa: CASSLGGNTGELFF

d_gene: -
v_gene: TRBV25-1
j_gene: TRBJ2-3
abundance: -
CDR3nt: TGTGCCAGCAGTGAATCCGCACAGGGAGATACGCAGTATTTT
CDR3aa: CASSESAQGDTQYF

d_gene: TRBD2
v_gene: TRBV2
j_gene: TRBJ2-1
abundance: -
CDR3nt: TGTGCCAGCAGTGAAGAGTTAGCGGGAGCGAATGAGCAGTTCTTC
CDR3aa: CASSEELAGANEQFF

d_gene: -
v_gene: TRBV29-1
j_gene: TRBJ1-4
abundance: -
CDR3nt: TGCAGCGTTGAAAGGACGCGGGGTGAAAAACTGTTTTTT
CDR3aa: CSVERTRGEKLFF

d_gene: -
v_gene: TRBV28
j_gene: TRBJ2-3
abundance: -
CDR3nt: TGTGCCAGCAGTTTCAGAGATAGCGGCCGGAATACGCAGTATTTT
CDR3aa: CASSFRDSGRNTQYF

d_gene: TRBD2
v_gene: TRBV6-5
j_gene: TRBJ2-7
abundance: -
CDR3nt: TGTGCCAGACCCGGGGGGGCCACCTACGAGCAGTACTTC
CDR3aa: CARPGGATYEQYF

d_gene: -
v_gene: TRBV15
j_gene: TRBJ1-6
abundance: -
CDR3nt: TGTGCCACCAGCAGAGGGGCCAGCCATAATTCACCCCTCCATTTT
CDR3aa: CATSRGASHNSPLHF

d_gene: -
v_gene: TRBV9
j_gene: TRBJ2-7
abundance: -
CDR3nt: TGTGCCAGCGGAAGCGGTCCCTACGAGCAGTACTTC
CDR3aa: CASGSGPYEQYF

d_gene: -
v_gene: TRBV25-1
j_gene: TRBJ1-4
abundance: -
CDR3nt: TGTGCCAGCAGTGAAGGCCCCGGGGGAGAAAAACTGTTTTTT
CDR3aa: CASSEGPGGEKLFF

d_gene: -
v_gene: TRBV19
j_gene: TRBJ1-1
abundance: once
CDR3nt: TGTGCCAGTATGGGGCGGAGGAACACTGAAGCTTTCTTT
CDR3aa: CASMGRRNTEAFF

d_gene: -
v_gene: TRBV12-3/TRBV12-4
j_gene: TRBJ1-5
abundance: -
CDR3nt: TGTGCCAGCAGCCTAGGGGGGCCCCAGCATTTT
CDR3aa: CASSLGGPQHF

d_gene: TRBD1
v_gene: TRBV6-5
j_gene: TRBJ2-7
abundance: -
CDR3nt: TGTGCCAGCAGGCCGGGACAGGGAGTTTACGAGCAGTACTTC
CDR3aa: CASRPGQGVYEQYF